Below, one T cell receptor beta chain is given with its context. The CDR3 is 14 residues long. V was trimmed by 2 bases and J by 6 bases, leaving 11 bases between them. Looked up from germline, CDR1 is GTSNPN and CDR2 is SVGIG (reference sequence). Sequencing used immunoSEQ multiplex PCR; TCRdb keeps in-frame clones, though not all of them. The sample shows about 78,000 clones, around 93% of them seen only once. The data are from a study of Tregs in tolerant kidney transplant recipients. The starting material was Tregs from blood, obtained before the transplant. This receptor was taken from a human donor who received a combined kidney and bone marrow transplant. The gene calls are TRBV30 and TRBJ1-6; D is possibly TRBD1 (5 bases). The chain's CDR3 is CAWSTEGVNSPLHF. CDR3 DNA sequence: TGTGCCTGGAGTACCGAAGGGGTTAATTCACCCCTCCACTTT. Together with reference TRBV30 and TRBJ1-6, the CDR3 gives the full variable domain: SQTIHQWPATLVQPVGSPLSLECTVEGTSNPNLYWYRQAAGRGLQLLFYSVGIGQISSEVPQNLSASRPQDRQFILSSKKLLLSDSGFYLCAWSTEGVNSPLHFGNGTRLTVT.